A selection of T cell receptor beta chains follows, all from one sample in a study of T cells in Graves' hyperthyroidism and ophthalmopathy. TCRdb itself ran the multiplex PCR reads through MiXCR, one entry per CDR3 protein. The data contain 300,000 to 400,000 distinct CDR3 sequences, roughly 21% of them singletons. The sample consisted of blood. These receptors were taken from a woman between 50 and 59 years old with Graves' hyperthyroidism. CDR3s include the opening cysteine and the closing phenylalanine or tryptophan. The order of the fields is CDR3 length, J gene, V gene, clone size, D gene, CDR3 DNA, CDR3 protein. A D gene is named only where the DNA matches it firmly. Rows give clone size only sometimes, using once, few, many, or a class for an expanded clone.

13	TRBJ1-5	TRBV30	NA	TRBD1	TGTGCCTGGGGGACAGGGGAGAATCAGCCCCAGCATTTT	CAWGTGENQPQHF
15	TRBJ1-5	TRBV19	few	NA	TGTGCCAGTAGGTTTGATCTAGCAAGCAATCAGCCCCAGCATTTT	CASRFDLASNQPQHF
14	TRBJ1-2	TRBV20-1	many	TRBD1	TGCAGTGCTACTACAGGGGATCCTAACTATGGCTACACCTTC	CSATTGDPNYGYTF
13	TRBJ1-2	TRBV6-2/TRBV6-3	few	NA	TGTGCCAGCAGTGCAGGGTTTACCTATGGCTACACCTTC	CASSAGFTYGYTF
15	TRBJ2-3	TRBV7-9	few	TRBD1	TGTGCCAGCAGCTCGACAGGGATGAGCACAGATACGCAGTATTTT	CASSSTGMSTDTQYF
14	TRBJ2-7	TRBV9	NA	NA	TGTGCCAGCAGCGTAGGGGACGGCTCCTACGAGCAGTACTTC	CASSVGDGSYEQYF
14	TRBJ1-2	TRBV20-1	many	TRBD1	TGCAGTGCTAGCGCTACTAGGGGGCAGGATGGCTACACCTTC	CSASATRGQDGYTF
13	TRBJ1-5	TRBV18	many	NA	TGTGCCAGCTCACTATCTGATACTTCGCCCCAGCATTTT	CASSLSDTSPQHF
15	TRBJ2-5	TRBV6-2/TRBV6-3	many	TRBD2	TGTGCCAGCAGAATGCAGACGGGACTAGCGGGCCCTCAGTACTTC	CASRMQTGLAGPQYF
16	TRBJ2-7	TRBV20-1	few	TRBD1	TGCAGTGCTAGAGACTCTAGGACAGGTCCCTCCTACGAGCAGTACTTC	CSARDSRTGPSYEQYF
18	TRBJ2-5	TRBV12-3/TRBV12-4	many	TRBD2	TGTGCCAGCAGTTTAATCTTGCTCGCGGGAGCGGGACAAGAGACCCAGTACTTC	CASSLILLAGAGQETQYF
18	TRBJ2-7	TRBV28	NA	TRBD2	TGTGCCAGCAGTTGGGTGGGACTAGCGGGAGGCCTCTCCTACGAGCAGTACTTC	CASSWVGLAGGLSYEQYF
14	TRBJ2-7	TRBV4-2	few	TRBD1	TGTGCCAGCAGCCAAGAGGCCAGGGGGAACGAGCAGTACTTC	CASSQEARGNEQYF
14	TRBJ2-1	TRBV4-1	NA	NA	TGCGCCAGCAGCCAAGAACCCTCTTACAATGAGCAGTTCTTC	CASSQEPSYNEQFF
13	TRBJ1-1	TRBV6-5	few	NA	TGTGCCAGCAGTTACTTGACGAACACTGAAGCTTTCTTT	CASSYLTNTEAFF
18	TRBJ2-1	TRBV9	NA	TRBD2	TGTGCCAGCAGCGTAATTAGCGGGGGGCCGACCTCCTACAATGAGCAGTTCTTC	CASSVISGGPTSYNEQFF
14	TRBJ2-5	TRBV6-1	NA	TRBD1	TGTGCCAGCGAGTCGGGACAGGTATCGCGGACCCAGTACTTC	CASESGQVSRTQYF
16	TRBJ2-2	TRBV2	NA	TRBD1	TGTGCCAGCAGTCGGACAGGACAGATGAACACCGGGGAGCTGTTTTTT	CASSRTGQMNTGELFF
14	TRBJ2-5	TRBV29-1	NA	NA	TGCAGCGTCTCCAGGGGCCTTAAAAGGGAGACCCAGTACTTC	CSVSRGLKRETQYF
15	TRBJ2-5	TRBV12-5	many	NA	TGTGCTAGTGGCAGTGGACAGCGATGGGAAGAGACCCAGTACTTC	CASGSGQRWEETQYF
13	TRBJ1-5	TRBV10-1	many	NA	TGCGCCAGCAGTGAGGTTGGGAATCAGCCCCAGCATTTT	CASSEVGNQPQHF
12	TRBJ1-2	TRBV7-2	NA	NA	TGTGCCAGCAGCTCGACCTTAAGGGGCTACACCTTC	CASSSTLRGYTF
15	TRBJ2-3	TRBV3-1	many	NA	TGTGCCAGCAGCCAGGGACAATCGGAAACAGATACGCAGTATTTT	CASSQGQSETDTQYF
14	TRBJ1-3	TRBV6-1	NA	NA	TGTGCCACCCACGGGACATTCTCTGGAAACACCATATATTTT	CATHGTFSGNTIYF
13	TRBJ2-7	TRBV5-4	once	NA	TGTGCCAGCAGCTCGAGCGGAGACTACGAGCAGTACTTC	CASSSSGDYEQYF
15	TRBJ2-7	TRBV27	many	TRBD1	TGTGCCAGCAGCCGCACGACAGGGGCTTACTACGAGCAGTACTTC	CASSRTTGAYYEQYF
19	TRBJ1-5	TRBV28	many	TRBD1	TGTGCCAGCAGTCTTACGGGACAGGGATTTGGATACCTCAATCAGCCCCAGCATTTT	CASSLTGQGFGYLNQPQHF
14	TRBJ1-5	TRBV20-1	NA	TRBD1	TGCAGTGGTGGTGGGACAGGGGATTCTCAGCCCCAGCATTTT	CSGGGTGDSQPQHF
17	TRBJ1-1	TRBV7-9	few	NA	TGTGCCAGCAGCTTAGCTCCAGGGGTGGGTTCGAACACTGAAGCTTTCTTT	CASSLAPGVGSNTEAFF
10	TRBJ2-1	TRBV20-1	few	NA	TGCAGTGCGGAGAGCGGACCCCAGTTCTTC	CSAESGPQFF
14	TRBJ1-4	TRBV3-1	few	NA	TGTGCCAGCACCCCGGCAGGCGTAGGGGAAAAACTGTTTTTT	CASTPAGVGEKLFF
15	TRBJ2-7	TRBV15	NA	TRBD1	TGTGCCACCAGCAGAGAGACAGGGGGCTCCTACGAGCAGTACTTC	CATSRETGGSYEQYF
14	TRBJ2-5	TRBV6-1	many	NA	TGTGCCAGCAGTGAAGGAGGGCAGGGGGAGACCCAGTACTTC	CASSEGGQGETQYF
15	TRBJ1-5	TRBV12-5	many	TRBD1	TGTGCTAGTAGCAGGGGGCTAGGCCGGAATCAGCCCCAGCATTTT	CASSRGLGRNQPQHF
12	TRBJ1-3	TRBV10-3	NA	NA	TGTGCCATACTGATTCAGGGAAACACCATATATTTT	CAILIQGNTIYF
13	TRBJ2-1	TRBV7-2	few	TRBD1	TGTGCCAGCAGCATTTTGACGGGACAGGAGCAGTTCTTC	CASSILTGQEQFF
17	TRBJ2-3	TRBV28	NA	TRBD2	TGTGCCAGCAGTTCGATCCGAGCGGGAGTAGGGACAGATACGCAGTATTTT	CASSSIRAGVGTDTQYF
15	TRBJ2-4	TRBV5-8	many	TRBD2	TGTGCCAGCAGCTTGCCGGGGGGAGCCAAAAACATTCAGTACTTC	CASSLPGGAKNIQYF
18	TRBJ2-3	TRBV5-1	many	NA	TGCGCCAGCAGGAGGGGAGGGGGCGCGGCCACTAGCACAGATACGCAGTATTTT	CASRRGGGAATSTDTQYF
14	TRBJ2-7	TRBV5-5	many	TRBD2	TGTGCCAGCAGCAGCGGGATATTCCCCTACGAGCAGTACTTC	CASSSGIFPYEQYF
18	TRBJ2-1	TRBV9	few	TRBD1	TGTGCCAGCAGCGTAGCGCCTCCGAGGACAGGGGGGTACAATGAGCAGTTCTTC	CASSVAPPRTGGYNEQFF
15	TRBJ2-1	TRBV20-1	NA	TRBD2	TGCAGTGCTAGAGATCATGCGGGAGTACGGAATGAGCAGTTCTTC	CSARDHAGVRNEQFF
14	TRBJ2-3	TRBV11-3	NA	TRBD1	TGTGCCAGCACCAAACAGGGGGCTGAAGATACGCAGTATTTT	CASTKQGAEDTQYF
17	TRBJ2-3	TRBV20-1	NA	NA	TGCAGTGCTAGGGGGGACGGGAGTAGCGGCAGCGGAGATACGCAGTATTTT	CSARGDGSSGSGDTQYF
16	TRBJ2-6	TRBV5-6	NA	NA	TGTGCCAGCAGCCAAGGGAGTTTCTCTGGGGCCAACGTCCTGACTTTC	CASSQGSFSGANVLTF
12	TRBJ1-2	TRBV12-3/TRBV12-4	many	TRBD1	TGTGCCAGCAGTTTCACAGGGGTCGGCTACACCTTC	CASSFTGVGYTF
16	TRBJ1-2	TRBV27	NA	TRBD1	TGTGCCAGCAGTCTACTCGGGACAGGGGGCGCGGATGGCTACACCTTC	CASSLLGTGGADGYTF
15	TRBJ1-1	TRBV28	many	NA	TGTGCCAGCAGTTTATACCATATAGAGAACACTGAAGCTTTCTTT	CASSLYHIENTEAFF
15	TRBJ2-7	TRBV5-1	many	NA	TGCGCCAGCAGCTTGGGCGGGGTTAACTCCTACGAGCAGTACTTC	CASSLGGVNSYEQYF
15	TRBJ2-3	TRBV6-1	many	NA	TGTGCCAGCAGTGAACCGAAAGGGAACACAGATACGCAGTATTTT	CASSEPKGNTDTQYF
15	TRBJ2-3	TRBV12-3/TRBV12-4	many	TRBD2	TGTGCCAGCAGTTTCTCAGCGGGAGTTGCAGATACGCAGTATTTT	CASSFSAGVADTQYF
14	TRBJ2-1	TRBV12-3/TRBV12-4	NA	NA	TGTGCCAGCACCCAGAGGCCCGGGCGCTATGAGCAGTTCTTC	CASTQRPGRYEQFF
15	TRBJ2-5	TRBV5-1	few	NA	TGCGCCAGCAGCCTCGGGGCAGGACCCGAAGAGACCCAGTACTTC	CASSLGAGPEETQYF